The TCR beta chain described here comes from a study of shared T cell receptors in the human thymus. TCRdb's table, derived via immunoSEQ multiplex PCR, lists solely in-frame clones and lacks some. The sample includes 700,000 to 750,000 clones, approximately 83% of them seen just once. The same specimen was also included in a second study, on human thymus T cells. That report adds: Corrective surgery for congenital heart defects was being performed on the healthy Finnish infants who served as donors. Corrective heart surgery yielded the resections from which the thymus tissue came. What appeared biased in thymic and blood repertoires was the usage of V and J genes. Thymic repertoires of unrelated individuals were reported in related research to overlap highly.

The TCR sequence derives from a girl less than two years old with a congenital heart defect. The material sequenced was thymocytes.

The CDR3 sequence is CASCPTGDEIGNQPQHF. CDR3 DNA sequence: TGTGCCAGCTGCCCCACGGGAGATGAGATAGGCAATCAGCCCCAGCATTTT. This chain joins TRBV2 and TRBJ1-5; no reliable D call. This CDR3 region has 17 residues. V shed 8 bases and J shed 2 bases, with 22 bases lying between them. Germline values: CDR1 SNHLY, CDR2 FYNNEI.